This entry features one T cell receptor (beta chain) sequence. What it recognizes is unknown. The data stem from a study of T cell responses to AZD1222 COVID-19 vaccine. Regarding the study as a whole: Baseline antibody screening turned up just six seropositive AZD1222 recipients.

Assay: immunoSEQ multiplex PCR; the TCRdb copy retains only in-frame clones and omits some. The data hold approximately 69,000 clones, with 75% to 90% observed a single time. V lost 7 bases to trimming and J lost 6 bases; unmatched junction nucleotides: 10. CDR1 MNHEY and CDR2 SMNVEV come from the germline V gene (reference sequence). This CDR3 region has 15 residues. V usage is TRBV27 and J usage is TRBJ2-3, with 10 bases aligning to TRBD2. The TCR comes from an adult who received the AZD1222 COVID-19 vaccine. The sequenced sample was peripheral blood, obtained 28 days after the second AZD1222 dose. The CDR3 DNA reads TGTGCCAGCAAACCTAGCGGGGGACCGTGGGATACGCAGTATTTT. It codes for CASKPSGGPWDTQYF.